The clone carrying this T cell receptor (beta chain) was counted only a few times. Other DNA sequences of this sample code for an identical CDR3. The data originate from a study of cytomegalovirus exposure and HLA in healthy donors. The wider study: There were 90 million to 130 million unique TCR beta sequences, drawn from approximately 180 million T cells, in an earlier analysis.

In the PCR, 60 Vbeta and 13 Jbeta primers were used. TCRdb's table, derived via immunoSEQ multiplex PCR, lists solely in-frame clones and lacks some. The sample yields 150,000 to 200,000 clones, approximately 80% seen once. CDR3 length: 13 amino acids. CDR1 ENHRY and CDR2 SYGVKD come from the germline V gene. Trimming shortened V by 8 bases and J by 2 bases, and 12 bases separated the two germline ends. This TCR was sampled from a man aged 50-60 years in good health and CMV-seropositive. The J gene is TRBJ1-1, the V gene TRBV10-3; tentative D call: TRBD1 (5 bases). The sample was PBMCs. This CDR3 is CAISDQGNTEAFF. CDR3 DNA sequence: TGTGCCATCTCCGACCAGGGAAACACTGAAGCTTTCTTT.